This entry describes one T cell receptor beta chain. Antigen: not known. Trimming stripped 0 bases from V and 1 base from J, with 10 bases between. The CDR3 has 16 amino acids. CDR1 SGHTA and CDR2 FQGNSA come from the germline V gene. The authors prepared the TCRbeta library with unique molecular identifiers. TCRdb fed the PCR reads into MiXCR, producing one record per CDR3 protein. The sample consists of approximately 980,000 distinct CDR3 sequences, under 30% of them appearing once. This sample was taken from a study of T-cell reconstitution after alpha-beta-depleted transplantation in children. Study-level results: Some patients owed their high day-60 TCRbeta diversity to surviving recipient T cells and thymic progenitors. T-cell counts and diversity were attributed mostly to newly produced T cells one year after transplant. About two months after transplant, alpha-beta T cells reportedly came from several hundred expanded graft clones.

The clonotype originates from a boy in the first two years of life who had a stem cell transplant for SCID, so the T cells may come from the graft donor. The V and J genes are TRBV7-2 and TRBJ1-3; D not certain. Sequencing used PBMCs, mostly from graft donor cells, obtained 360 days after TCRalphabeta/CD19-depleted stem cell transplant. In DNA, the CDR3 is TGTGCCAGCAGCTTAGCGGCCGGCGGGTCTGGAAACACCATATATTTT. Its protein product is CASSLAAGGSGNTIYF.